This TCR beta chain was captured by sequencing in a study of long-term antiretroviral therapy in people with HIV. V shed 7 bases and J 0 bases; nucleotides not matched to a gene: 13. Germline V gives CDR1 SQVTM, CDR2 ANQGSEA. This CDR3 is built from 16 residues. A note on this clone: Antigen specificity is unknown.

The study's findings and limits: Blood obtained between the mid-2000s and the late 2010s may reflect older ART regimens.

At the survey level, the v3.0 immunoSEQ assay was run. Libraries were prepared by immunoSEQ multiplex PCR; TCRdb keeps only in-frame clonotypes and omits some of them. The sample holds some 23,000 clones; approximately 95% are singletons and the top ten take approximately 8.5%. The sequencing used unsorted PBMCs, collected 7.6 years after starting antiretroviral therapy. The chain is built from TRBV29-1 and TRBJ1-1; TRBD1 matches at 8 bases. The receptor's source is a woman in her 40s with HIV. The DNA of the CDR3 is TGCAGCGGATCCAGGGGGCATGGGGCCATGAACACTGAAGCTTTCTTT. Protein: CSGSRGHGAMNTEAFF.